This T cell receptor beta chain is from a study of blood T cells in healthy people across ages. This clonotype was counted between two and nine times. What it recognizes is unknown. Whole-study results and caveats: There was a strong correlation between TCR beta diversity and naive T cell percentage.

A second PCR, run for roughly 7 to 12 cycles, used a sample-barcoded 5' primer plus a J-beta primer mix. A template-switch adaptor that had 12 random nucleotides put a tag on each cDNA molecule. TCRdb itself ran the 5' RACE reads through MiXCR, one entry per CDR3 protein. The table lists under 2,000,000 distinct CDR3 sequences, less than 50% of them singletons. Input material: blood. The clonotype was recovered from a woman aged 40 to 50 in good health.

CDR3 coding DNA: TGTGCCAGCAGTGGCGTTCCCTCCTCCTACGAGCAGTACTTC. Protein product: CASSGVPSSYEQYF. The chain recombines TRBV3-1 with TRBJ2-7; D gene unclear. Germline loops: CDR1 LGHDT, CDR2 YNNKEL (reference sequence). This CDR3 has 14 residues. Trimming took 6 bases from V and 0 from J, leaving 12 bases between them.